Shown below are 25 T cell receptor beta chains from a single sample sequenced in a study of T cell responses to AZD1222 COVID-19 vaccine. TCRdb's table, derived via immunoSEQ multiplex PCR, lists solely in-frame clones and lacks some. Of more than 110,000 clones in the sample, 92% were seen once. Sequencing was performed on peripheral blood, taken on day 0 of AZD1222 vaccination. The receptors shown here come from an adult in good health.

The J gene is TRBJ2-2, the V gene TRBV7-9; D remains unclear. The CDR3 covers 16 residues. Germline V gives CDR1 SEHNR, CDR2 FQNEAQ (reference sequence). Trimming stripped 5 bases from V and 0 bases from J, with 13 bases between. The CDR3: CASSPNGVANTGELFF. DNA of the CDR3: TGTGCCAGCAGCCCAAACGGCGTCGCGAACACCGGGGAGCTGTTTTTT.

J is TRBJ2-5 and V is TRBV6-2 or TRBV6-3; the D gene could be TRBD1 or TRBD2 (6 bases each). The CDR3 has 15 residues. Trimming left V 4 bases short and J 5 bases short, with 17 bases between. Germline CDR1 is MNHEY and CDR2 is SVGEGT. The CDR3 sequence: CASSSPRGRSETQYF. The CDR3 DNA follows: TGTGCCAGCAGTTCCCCTAGGGGGAGGTCGGAGACCCAGTACTTC.

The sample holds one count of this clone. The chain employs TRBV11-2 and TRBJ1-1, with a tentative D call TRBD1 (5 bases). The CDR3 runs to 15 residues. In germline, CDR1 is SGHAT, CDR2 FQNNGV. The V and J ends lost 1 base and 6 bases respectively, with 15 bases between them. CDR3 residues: CASSLVSGASSEAFF. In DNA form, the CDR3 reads TGTGCCAGCAGCTTAGTTTCCGGGGCGTCCTCTGAAGCTTTCTTT.

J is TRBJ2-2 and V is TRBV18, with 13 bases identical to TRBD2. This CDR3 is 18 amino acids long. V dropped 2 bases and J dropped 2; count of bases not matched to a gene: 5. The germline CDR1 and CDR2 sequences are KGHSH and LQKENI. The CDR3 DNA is TGTGCCAGCTCACCAAGGACTAGCGGGAGCGTCAACACCGGGGAGCTGTTTTTT. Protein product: CASSPRTSGSVNTGELFF.

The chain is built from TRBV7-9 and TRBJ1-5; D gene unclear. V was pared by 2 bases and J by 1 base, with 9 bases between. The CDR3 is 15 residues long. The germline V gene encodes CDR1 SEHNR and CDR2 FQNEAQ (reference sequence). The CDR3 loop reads CASSLPGNSNQPQHF. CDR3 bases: TGTGCCAGCAGCTTACCGGGGAACAGCAATCAGCCCCAGCATTTT.

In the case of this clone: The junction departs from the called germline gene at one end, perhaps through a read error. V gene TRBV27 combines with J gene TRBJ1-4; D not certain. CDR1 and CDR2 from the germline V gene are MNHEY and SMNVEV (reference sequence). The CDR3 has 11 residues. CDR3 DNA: TGTGCCAGCAGTATCCTCGATGCAACTGTTTTT. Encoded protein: CASSILDATVF.

The CDR3 loop reads CASSFDWTGRTEAFF. DNA for the CDR3: TGTGCCAGCAGCTTCGATTGGACAGGGCGGACTGAAGCTTTCTTT. The V and J genes are TRBV7-2 and TRBJ1-1; 8 nucleotides line up with TRBD1. CDR1 is SGHTA and CDR2 is FQGNSA in the germline V gene. V shed 3 bases, J shed 5 bases, and the junction held 8 bases outside the gene matches. This CDR3 comprises 15 residues.

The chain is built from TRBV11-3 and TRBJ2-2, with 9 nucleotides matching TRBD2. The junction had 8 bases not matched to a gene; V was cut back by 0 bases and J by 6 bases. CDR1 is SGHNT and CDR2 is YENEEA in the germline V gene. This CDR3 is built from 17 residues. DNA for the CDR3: TGTGCCAGCAGCTTAGATAGGATAGCGGGAGACGCCGGGGAGCTGTTTTTT. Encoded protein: CASSLDRIAGDAGELFF.

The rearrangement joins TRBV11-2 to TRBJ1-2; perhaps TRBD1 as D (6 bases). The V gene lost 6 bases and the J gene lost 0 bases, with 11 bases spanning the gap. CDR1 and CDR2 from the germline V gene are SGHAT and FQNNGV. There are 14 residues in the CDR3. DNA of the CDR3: TGTGCCAGCAGTCTGACAGGAGCTAACTATGGCTACACCTTC. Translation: CASSLTGANYGYTF. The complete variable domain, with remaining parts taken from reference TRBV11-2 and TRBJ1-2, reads EAGVAQSPRYKIIEKRQSVAFWCNPISGHATLYWYQQILGQGPKLLIQFQNNGVVDDSQLPKDRFSAERLKGVDSTLKIQPAKLEDSAVYLCASSLTGANYGYTFGSGTRLTVV.

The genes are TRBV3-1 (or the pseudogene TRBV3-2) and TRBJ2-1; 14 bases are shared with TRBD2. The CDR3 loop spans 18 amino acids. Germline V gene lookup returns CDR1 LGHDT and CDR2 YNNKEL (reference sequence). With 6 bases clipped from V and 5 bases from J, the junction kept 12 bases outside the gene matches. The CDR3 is CASSRGLAGGTFHNEQFF. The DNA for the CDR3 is TGTGCCAGCAGTCGTGGACTAGCGGGAGGAACTTTCCACAATGAGCAGTTCTTC.

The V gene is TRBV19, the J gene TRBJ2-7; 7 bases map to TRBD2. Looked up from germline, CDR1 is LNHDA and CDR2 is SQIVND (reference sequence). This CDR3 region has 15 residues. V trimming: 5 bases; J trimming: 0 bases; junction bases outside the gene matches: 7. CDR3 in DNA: TGTGCCAGTAGTGTACAAGCGGGATCCTCCTACGAGCAGTACTTC. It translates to CASSVQAGSSYEQYF.

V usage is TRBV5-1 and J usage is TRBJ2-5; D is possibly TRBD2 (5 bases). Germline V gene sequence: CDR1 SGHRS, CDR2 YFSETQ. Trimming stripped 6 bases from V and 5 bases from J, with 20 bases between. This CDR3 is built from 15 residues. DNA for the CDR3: TGCGCCAGCAACCGGGGTAGTGGTGTCTCGGAGACCCAGTACTTC. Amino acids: CASNRGSGVSETQYF. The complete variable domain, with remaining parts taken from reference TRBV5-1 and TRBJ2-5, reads KAGVTQTPRYLIKTRGQQVTLSCSPISGHRSVSWYQQTPGQGLQFLFEYFSETQRNKGNFPGRFSGRQFSNSRSEMNVSTLELGDSALYLCASNRGSGVSETQYFGPGTRLLVL.

The CDR3 region is CASSESSGDYNEQFF. The CDR3 nucleotides are TGTGCCAGCAGTGAGTCCAGCGGGGATTACAATGAGCAGTTCTTC. This rearrangement joins TRBV6-4 to TRBJ2-1; 7 bases are shared with TRBD2. CDR1 MRHNA and CDR2 SNTAGT come from the germline V gene. V shed 3 bases, J shed 4 bases, and the junction held 6 bases outside the gene matches. This CDR3 spans 15 amino acids.

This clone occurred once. CDR3 nucleotide sequence: TGTGCCATCAGCCGGGACGCCTCTAACTACGAGCAGTACTTC. It specifies CAISRDASNYEQYF. This chain uses TRBV10-3 with TRBJ2-7; D possibly matches TRBD1 or TRBD2 (5 bases each). The V end lost 6 bases, the J end lost 3 bases, and 15 bases lay between the germline ends. This CDR3 contains 14 residues. Germline CDR1 and CDR2: ENHRY and SYGVKD.

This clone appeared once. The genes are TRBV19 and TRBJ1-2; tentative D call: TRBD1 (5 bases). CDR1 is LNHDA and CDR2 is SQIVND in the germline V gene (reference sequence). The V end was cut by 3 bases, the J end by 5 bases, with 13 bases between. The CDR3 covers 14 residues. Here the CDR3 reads CASSMGQGPYGYTF. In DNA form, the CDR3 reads TGTGCCAGTAGTATGGGGCAGGGTCCGTATGGCTACACCTTC.

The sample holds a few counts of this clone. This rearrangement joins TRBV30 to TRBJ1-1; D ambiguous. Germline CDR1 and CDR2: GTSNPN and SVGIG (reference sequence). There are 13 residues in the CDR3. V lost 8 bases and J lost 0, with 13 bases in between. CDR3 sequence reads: CATSTRVNTEAFF. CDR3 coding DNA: TGTGCCACCTCGACGAGGGTGAACACTGAAGCTTTCTTT.

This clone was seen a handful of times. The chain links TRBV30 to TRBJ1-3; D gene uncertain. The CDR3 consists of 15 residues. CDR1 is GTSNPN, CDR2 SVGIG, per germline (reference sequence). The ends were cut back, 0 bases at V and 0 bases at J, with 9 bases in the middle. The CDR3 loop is CAWSVPANSGNTIYF. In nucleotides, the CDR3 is TGTGCCTGGAGTGTTCCAGCTAACTCTGGAAACACCATATATTTT.

Here the CDR3 reads CASSLGQGTNEKLFF. In DNA form, the CDR3 reads TGTGCCAGCAGCTTAGGCCAGGGGACTAATGAAAAACTGTTTTTT. The chain is built from TRBV7-9 and TRBJ1-4, with D possibly TRBD1 on 6 matching bases. Trimming removed 1 base from V and 2 bases from J, with 8 bases in between. This CDR3 contains 15 residues. The germline CDR1 and CDR2 sequences are SEHNR and FQNEAQ (reference sequence).

CDR3 nucleotides: TGTGCCACCAGTGGTCCCGGGCCCAGGGGAGCCTACGAGCAGTACTTC. Encoded protein: CATSGPGPRGAYEQYF. The chain links TRBV24-1 to TRBJ2-7, with D perhaps matching TRBD1 (6 bases). Between the trimmed V and J ends, which lost 5 bases and 2 bases, there was a span of 18 bases. Germline loops: CDR1 KGHDR, CDR2 SFDVKD. The CDR3 is 16 residues long.

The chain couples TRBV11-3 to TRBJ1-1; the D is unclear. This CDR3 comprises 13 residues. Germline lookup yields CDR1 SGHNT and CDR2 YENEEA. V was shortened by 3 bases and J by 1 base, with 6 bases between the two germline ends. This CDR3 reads CASSLEGNTEAFF. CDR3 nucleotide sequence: TGTGCCAGCAGCTTGGAAGGGAACACTGAAGCTTTCTTT.

The CDR3 here is CAISWDGTTDTQYF. The CDR3 coding sequence is TGTGCCATCAGCTGGGACGGAACAACAGATACGCAGTATTTT. This sequence joins TRBV10-3 and TRBJ2-3; D might be TRBD1 or TRBD2, each matching 5 bases. The V and J ends lost 6 bases and 3 bases respectively, with 13 bases between them. The CDR3 has 14 residues. Germline CDR1 ENHRY, CDR2 SYGVKD.

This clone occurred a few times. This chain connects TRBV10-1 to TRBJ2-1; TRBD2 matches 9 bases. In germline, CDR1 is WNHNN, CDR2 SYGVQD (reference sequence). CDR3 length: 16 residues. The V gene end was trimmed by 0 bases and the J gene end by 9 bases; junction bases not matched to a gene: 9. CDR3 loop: CASSESDPRREGEQFF. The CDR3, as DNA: TGCGCCAGCAGTGAGTCCGACCCCCGGCGGGAGGGTGAGCAGTTCTTC.

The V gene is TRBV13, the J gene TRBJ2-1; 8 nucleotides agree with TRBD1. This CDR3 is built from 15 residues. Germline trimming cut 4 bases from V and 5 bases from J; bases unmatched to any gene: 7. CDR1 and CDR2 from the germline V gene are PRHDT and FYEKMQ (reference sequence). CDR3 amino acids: CASSSRPGGHNEQFF. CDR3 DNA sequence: TGTGCCAGCAGCTCCCGGCCAGGGGGCCACAATGAGCAGTTCTTC.

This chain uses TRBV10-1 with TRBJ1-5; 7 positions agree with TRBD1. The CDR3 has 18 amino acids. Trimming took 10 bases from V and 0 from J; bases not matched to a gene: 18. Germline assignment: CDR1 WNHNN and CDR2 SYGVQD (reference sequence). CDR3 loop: CAKLKLLRQGYSNQPQHF. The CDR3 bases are TGCGCCAAACTTAAACTATTACGACAGGGATATAGCAATCAGCCCCAGCATTTT.

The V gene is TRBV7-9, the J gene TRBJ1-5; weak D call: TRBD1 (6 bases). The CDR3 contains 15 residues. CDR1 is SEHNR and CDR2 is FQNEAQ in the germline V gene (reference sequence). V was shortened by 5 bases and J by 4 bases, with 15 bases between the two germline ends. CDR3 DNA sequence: TGTGCCAGCAGCCCGCGGGGGGCTGGAAATCAGCCCCAGCATTTT. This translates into CASSPRGAGNQPQHF.